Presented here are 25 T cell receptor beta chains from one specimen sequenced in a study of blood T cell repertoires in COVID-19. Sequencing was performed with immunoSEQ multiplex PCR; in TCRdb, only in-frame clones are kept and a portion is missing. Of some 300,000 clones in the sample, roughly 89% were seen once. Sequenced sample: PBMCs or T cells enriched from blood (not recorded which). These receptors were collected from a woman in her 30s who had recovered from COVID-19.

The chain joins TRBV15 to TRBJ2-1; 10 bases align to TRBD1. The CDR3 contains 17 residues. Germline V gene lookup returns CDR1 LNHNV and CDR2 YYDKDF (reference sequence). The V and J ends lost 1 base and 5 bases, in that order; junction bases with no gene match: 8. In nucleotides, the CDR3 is TGTGCCACCAGCAGAGTTCCCCGGGACAGGGGCCACAATGAGCAGTTCTTC. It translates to CATSRVPRDRGHNEQFF.

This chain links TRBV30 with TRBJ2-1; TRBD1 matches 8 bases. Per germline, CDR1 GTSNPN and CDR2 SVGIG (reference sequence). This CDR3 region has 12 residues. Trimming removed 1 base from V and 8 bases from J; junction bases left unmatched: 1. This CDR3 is CAWSGTGYEQFF. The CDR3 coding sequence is TGTGCCTGGAGTGGGACAGGGTATGAGCAGTTCTTC.

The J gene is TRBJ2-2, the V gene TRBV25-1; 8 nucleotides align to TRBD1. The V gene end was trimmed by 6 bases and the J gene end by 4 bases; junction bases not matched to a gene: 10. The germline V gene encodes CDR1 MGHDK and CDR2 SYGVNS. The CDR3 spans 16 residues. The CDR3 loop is CASSNRGMVGTGELFF. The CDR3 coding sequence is TGTGCCAGCAGCAACAGGGGGATGGTGGGCACCGGGGAGCTGTTTTTT.

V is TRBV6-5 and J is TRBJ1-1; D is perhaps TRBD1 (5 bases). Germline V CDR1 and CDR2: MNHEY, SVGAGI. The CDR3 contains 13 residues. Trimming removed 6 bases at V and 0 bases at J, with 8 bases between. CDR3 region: CASRGLMNTEAFF. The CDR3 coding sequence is TGTGCCAGCAGGGGACTTATGAACACTGAAGCTTTCTTT.

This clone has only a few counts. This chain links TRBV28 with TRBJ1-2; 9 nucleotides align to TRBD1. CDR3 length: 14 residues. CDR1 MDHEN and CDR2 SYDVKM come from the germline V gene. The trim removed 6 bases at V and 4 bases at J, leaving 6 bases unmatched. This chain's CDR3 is CASRTGGTIYGYTF. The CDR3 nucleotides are TGTGCCAGCAGGACAGGGGGGACGATCTATGGCTACACCTTC.

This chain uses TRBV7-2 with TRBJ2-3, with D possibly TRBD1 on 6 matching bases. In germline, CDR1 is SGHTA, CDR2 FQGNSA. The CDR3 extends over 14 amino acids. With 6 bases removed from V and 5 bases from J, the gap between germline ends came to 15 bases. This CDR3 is CASRNTGNKDTQYF. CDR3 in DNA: TGTGCCAGCAGAAATACAGGGAATAAAGATACGCAGTATTTT.

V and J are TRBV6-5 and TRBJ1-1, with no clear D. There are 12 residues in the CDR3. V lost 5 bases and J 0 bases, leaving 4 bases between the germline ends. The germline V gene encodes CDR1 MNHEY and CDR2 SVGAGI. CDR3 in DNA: TGTGCCAGCAGTCACATGAACACTGAAGCTTTCTTT. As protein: CASSHMNTEAFF.

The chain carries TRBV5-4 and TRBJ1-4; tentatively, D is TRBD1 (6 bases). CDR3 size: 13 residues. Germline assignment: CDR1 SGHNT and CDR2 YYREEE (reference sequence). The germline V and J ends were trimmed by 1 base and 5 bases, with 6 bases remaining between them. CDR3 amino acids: CASSLQGNEKLFF. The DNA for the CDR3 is TGTGCCAGCAGCTTGCAGGGGAATGAAAAACTGTTTTTT.

CDR3 sequence reads: CSARTSRTYEQYF. In DNA, the CDR3 is TGCAGCGCCAGGACTAGCAGAACCTACGAGCAGTACTTC. The chain couples TRBV29-1 to TRBJ2-7, with TRBD2 matching over 8 bases. This CDR3 has 13 amino acids. The ends lost 7 bases at V and 2 bases at J; junction bases unmatched: 7. From germline, CDR1 is SQVTM and CDR2 ANQGSEA.

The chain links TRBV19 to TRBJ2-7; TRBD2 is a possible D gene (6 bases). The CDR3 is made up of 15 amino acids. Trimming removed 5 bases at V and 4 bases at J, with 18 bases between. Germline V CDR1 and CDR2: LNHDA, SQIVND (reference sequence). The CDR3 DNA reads TGTGCCAGTAGTTTCGCTCCAGGGACTGATTACGAGCAGTACTTC. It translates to CASSFAPGTDYEQYF.

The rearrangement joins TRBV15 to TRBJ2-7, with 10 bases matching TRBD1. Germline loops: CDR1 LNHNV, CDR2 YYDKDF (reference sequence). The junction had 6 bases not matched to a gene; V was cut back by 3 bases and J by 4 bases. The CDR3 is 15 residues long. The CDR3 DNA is TGTGCCACCAGCAGCATAGGGGACAGGGGATACGAGCAGTACTTC. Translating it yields CATSSIGDRGYEQYF.

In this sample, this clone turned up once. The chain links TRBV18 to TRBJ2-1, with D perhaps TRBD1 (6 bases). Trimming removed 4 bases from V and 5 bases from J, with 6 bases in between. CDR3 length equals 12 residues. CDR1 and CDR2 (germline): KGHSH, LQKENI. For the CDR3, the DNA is TGTGCCAGCTCACGACAGGACAATGAGCAGTTCTTC. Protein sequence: CASSRQDNEQFF.

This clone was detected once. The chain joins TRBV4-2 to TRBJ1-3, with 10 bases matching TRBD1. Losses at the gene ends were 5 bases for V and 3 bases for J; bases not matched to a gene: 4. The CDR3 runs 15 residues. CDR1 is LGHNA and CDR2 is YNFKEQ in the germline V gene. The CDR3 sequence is CASSDRGQGGNTIYF. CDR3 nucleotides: TGTGCCAGCAGCGACAGGGGGCAAGGTGGAAACACCATATATTTT.

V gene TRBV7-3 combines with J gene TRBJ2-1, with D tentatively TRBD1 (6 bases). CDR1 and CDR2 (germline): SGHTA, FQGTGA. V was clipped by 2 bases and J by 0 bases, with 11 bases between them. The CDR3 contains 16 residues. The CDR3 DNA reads TGTGCCAGCAGCTTATGGGCGGACAGCTCCTACAATGAGCAGTTCTTC. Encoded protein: CASSLWADSSYNEQFF.

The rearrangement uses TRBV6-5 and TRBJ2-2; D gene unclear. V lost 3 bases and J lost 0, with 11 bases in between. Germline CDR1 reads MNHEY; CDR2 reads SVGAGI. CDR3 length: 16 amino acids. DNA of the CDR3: TGTGCCAGCAGTTATAGCATGGCCACGAACACCGGGGAGCTGTTTTTT. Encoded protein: CASSYSMATNTGELFF.

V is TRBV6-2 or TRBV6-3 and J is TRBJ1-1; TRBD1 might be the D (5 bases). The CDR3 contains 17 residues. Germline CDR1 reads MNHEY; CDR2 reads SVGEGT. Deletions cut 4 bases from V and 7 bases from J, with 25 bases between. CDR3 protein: CASSLNPFAGIGGEAFF. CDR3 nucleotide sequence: TGTGCCAGCAGTTTAAACCCTTTCGCAGGGATAGGTGGTGAAGCTTTCTTT.

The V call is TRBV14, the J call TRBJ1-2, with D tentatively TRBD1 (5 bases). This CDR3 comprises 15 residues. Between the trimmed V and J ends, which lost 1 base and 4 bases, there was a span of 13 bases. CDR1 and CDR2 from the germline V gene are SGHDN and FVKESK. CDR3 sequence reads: CASSQGRRDAYGYTF. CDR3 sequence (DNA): TGTGCCAGCAGCCAAGGTCGCAGGGATGCCTATGGCTACACCTTC.

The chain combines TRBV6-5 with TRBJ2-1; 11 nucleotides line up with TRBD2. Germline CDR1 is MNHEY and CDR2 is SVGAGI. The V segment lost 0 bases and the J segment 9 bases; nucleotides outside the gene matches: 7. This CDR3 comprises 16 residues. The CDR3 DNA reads TGTGCCAGCAGTTACTCGTCTAGCGGGAGGCAAGGTGAGCAGTTCTTC. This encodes CASSYSSSGRQGEQFF.

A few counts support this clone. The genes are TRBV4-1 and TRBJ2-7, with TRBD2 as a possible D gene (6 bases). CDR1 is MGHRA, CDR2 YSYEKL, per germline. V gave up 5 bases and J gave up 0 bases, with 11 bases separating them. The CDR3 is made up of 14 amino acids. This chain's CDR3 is CASSSGTFSYEQYF. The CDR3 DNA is TGCGCCAGCAGCTCCGGGACTTTCTCCTACGAGCAGTACTTC.

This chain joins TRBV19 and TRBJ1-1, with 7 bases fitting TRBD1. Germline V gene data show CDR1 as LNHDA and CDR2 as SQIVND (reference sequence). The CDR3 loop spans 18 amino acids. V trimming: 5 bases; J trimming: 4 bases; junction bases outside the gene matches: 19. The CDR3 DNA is TGTGCCAGTAGTGCATTACCGGGACAGTATTTTTCGAGCACTGAAGCTTTCTTT. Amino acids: CASSALPGQYFSSTEAFF.

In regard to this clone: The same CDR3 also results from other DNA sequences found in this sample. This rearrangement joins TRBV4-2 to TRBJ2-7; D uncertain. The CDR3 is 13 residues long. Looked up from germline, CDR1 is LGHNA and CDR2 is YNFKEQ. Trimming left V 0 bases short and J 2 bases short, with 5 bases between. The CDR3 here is CASSQDSAYEQYF. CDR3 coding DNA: TGTGCCAGCAGCCAAGACAGTGCCTACGAGCAGTACTTC.

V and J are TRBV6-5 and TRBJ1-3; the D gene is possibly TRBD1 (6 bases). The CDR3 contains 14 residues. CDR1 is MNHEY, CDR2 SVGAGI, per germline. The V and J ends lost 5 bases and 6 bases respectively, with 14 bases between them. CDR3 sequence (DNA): TGTGCCAGCAGTCCCACAGGGAGGGAAAACACCATATATTTT. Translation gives CASSPTGRENTIYF.

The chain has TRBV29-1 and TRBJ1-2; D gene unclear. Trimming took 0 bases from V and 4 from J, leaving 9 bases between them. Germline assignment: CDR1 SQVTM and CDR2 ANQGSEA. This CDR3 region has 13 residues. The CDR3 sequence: CSVEDQVLYGYTF. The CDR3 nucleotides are TGCAGCGTTGAAGATCAGGTCCTCTATGGCTACACCTTC.

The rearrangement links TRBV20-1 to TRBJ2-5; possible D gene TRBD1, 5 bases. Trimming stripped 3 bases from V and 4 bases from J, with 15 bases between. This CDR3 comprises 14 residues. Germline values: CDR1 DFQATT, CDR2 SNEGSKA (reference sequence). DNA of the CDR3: TGCAGTGCTAGTCGTGTGGCAGGGCGAGAGACCCAGTACTTC. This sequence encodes CSASRVAGRETQYF.

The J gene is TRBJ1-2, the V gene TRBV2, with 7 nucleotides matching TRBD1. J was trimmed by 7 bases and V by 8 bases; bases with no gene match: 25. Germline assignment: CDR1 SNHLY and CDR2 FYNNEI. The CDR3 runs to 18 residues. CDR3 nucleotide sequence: TGTGCCAGCTCTGTCCCGTTGCTACCCAGACAGGGTGGGTCTGGCTACACCTTC. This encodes CASSVPLLPRQGGSGYTF.